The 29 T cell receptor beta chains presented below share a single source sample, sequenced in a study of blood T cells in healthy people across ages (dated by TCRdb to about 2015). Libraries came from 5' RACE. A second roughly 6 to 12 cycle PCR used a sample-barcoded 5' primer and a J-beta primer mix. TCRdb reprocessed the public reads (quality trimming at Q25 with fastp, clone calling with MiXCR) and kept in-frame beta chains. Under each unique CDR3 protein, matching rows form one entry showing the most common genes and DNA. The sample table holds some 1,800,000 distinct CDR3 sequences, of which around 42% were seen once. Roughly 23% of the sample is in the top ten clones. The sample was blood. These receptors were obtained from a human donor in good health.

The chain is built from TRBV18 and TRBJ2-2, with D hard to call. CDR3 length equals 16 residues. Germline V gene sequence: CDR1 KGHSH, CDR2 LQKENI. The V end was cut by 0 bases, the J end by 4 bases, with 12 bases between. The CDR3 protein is CASSPPFQHATGELFF. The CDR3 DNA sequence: TGTGCCAGCTCACCACCGTTCCAGCACGCCACCGGGGAGCTGTTTTTT. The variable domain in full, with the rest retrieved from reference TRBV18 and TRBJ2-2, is NAGVMQNPRHLVRRRGQEARLRCSPMKGHSHVYWYRQLPEEGLKFMVYLQKENIIDESGMPKERFSAEFPKEGPSILRIQQVVRGDSAAYFCASSPPFQHATGELFFGEGSRLTVL.

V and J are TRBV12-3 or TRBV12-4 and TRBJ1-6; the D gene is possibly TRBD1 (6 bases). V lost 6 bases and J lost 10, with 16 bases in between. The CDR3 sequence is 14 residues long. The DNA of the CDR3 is TGTGCCAGCAGCCCGACAGGATCAGGCTCACCCCTCCACTTT. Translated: CASSPTGSGSPLHF.

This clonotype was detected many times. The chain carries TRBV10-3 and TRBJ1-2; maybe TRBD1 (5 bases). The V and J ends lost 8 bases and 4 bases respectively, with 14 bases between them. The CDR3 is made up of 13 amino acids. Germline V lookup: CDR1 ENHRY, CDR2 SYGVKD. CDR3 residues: CAILPGTGYGYTF. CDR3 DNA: TGTGCCATCCTCCCTGGGACGGGCTATGGCTACACCTTC.

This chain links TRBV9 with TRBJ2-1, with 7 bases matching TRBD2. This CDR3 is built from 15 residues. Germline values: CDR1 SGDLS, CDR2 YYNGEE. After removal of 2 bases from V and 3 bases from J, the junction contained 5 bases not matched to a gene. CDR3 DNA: TGTGCCAGCAGCGTTGGACTAGGTAACTACAATGAGCAGTTCTTC. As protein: CASSVGLGNYNEQFF.

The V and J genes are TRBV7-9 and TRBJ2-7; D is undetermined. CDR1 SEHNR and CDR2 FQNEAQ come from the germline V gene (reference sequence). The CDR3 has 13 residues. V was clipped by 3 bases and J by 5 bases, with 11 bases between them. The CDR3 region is CASSFGSRDEQYF. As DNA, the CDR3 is TGTGCCAGCAGCTTCGGTTCCCGGGACGAGCAGTACTTC.

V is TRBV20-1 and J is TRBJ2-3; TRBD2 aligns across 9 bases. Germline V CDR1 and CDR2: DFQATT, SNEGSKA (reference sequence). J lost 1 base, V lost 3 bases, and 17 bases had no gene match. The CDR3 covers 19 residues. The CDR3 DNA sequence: TGCAGTGCTAGTTGGGAGACTAGCGGCAACCTACAGGGCACAGATACGCAGTATTTT. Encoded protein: CSASWETSGNLQGTDTQYF.

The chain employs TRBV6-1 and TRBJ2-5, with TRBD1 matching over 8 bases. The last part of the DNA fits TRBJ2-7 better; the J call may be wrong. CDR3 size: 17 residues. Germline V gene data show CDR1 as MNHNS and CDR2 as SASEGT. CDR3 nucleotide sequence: TGTGCCAGCAGTGAAGGGACAGGGTTTGCGTTACCTCACGAGCAGTACTTC. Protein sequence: CASSEGTGFALPHEQYF.

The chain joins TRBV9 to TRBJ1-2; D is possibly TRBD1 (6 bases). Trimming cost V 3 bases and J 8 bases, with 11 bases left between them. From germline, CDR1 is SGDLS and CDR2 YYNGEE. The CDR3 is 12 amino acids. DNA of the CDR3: TGTGCCAGCAGCGCCAGGACAGTAGGCTACACCTTC. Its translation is CASSARTVGYTF.

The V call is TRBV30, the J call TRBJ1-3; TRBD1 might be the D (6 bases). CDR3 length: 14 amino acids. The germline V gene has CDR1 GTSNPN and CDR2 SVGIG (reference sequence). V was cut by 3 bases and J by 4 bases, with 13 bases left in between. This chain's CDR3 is CAWRLTGSGNTIYF. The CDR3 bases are TGTGCCTGGAGACTTACAGGGTCCGGAAACACCATATATTTT.

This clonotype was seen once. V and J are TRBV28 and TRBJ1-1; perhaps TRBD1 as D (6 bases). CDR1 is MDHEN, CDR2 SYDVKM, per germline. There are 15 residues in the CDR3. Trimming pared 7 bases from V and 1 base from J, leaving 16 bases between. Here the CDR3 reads CASIPPRGENTEAFF. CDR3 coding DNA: TGTGCCAGCATCCCTCCCAGGGGCGAGAACACTGAAGCTTTCTTT.

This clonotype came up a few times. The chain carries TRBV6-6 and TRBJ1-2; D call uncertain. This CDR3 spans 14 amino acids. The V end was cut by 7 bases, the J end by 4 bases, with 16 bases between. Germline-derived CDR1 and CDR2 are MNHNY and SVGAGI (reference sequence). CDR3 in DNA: TGTGCCAGCACTCAGATACGGGATCGCTATGGCTACACCTTC. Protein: CASTQIRDRYGYTF.

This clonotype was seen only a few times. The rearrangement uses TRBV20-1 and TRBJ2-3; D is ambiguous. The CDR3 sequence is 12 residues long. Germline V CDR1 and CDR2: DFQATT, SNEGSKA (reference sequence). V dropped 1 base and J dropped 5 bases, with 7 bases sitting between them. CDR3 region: CSARGPLDTQYF. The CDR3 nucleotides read TGCAGTGCTAGAGGCCCGTTAGATACGCAGTATTTT.

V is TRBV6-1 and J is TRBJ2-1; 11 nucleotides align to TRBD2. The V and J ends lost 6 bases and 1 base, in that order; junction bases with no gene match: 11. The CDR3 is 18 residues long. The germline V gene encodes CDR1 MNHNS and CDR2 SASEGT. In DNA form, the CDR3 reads TGTGCCAGCAGCCAGGGTCTGGGACTAGCGGAATCCTACAATGAGCAGTTCTTC. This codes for CASSQGLGLAESYNEQFF.

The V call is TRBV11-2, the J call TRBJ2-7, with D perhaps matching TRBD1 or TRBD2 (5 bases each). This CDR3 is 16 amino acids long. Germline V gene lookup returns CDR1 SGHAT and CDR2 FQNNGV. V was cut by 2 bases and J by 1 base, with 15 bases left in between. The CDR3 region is CASSLWDREKSYEQYF. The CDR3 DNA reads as TGTGCCAGCAGCTTATGGGACCGAGAGAAATCCTACGAGCAGTACTTC.

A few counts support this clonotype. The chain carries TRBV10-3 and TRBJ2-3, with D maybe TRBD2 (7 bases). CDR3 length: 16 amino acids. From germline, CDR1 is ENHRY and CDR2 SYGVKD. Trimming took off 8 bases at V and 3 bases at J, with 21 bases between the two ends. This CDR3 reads CAIQSPGGGGTDTQYF. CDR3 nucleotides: TGTGCCATCCAATCCCCGGGGGGAGGGGGAACAGATACGCAGTATTTT.

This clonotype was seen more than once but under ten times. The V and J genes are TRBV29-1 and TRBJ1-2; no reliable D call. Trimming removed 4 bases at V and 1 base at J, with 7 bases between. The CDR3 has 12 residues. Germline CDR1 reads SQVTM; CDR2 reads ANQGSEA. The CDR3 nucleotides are TGCAGCGTTGGCAGGATTAACTATGGCTACACCTTC. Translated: CSVGRINYGYTF.

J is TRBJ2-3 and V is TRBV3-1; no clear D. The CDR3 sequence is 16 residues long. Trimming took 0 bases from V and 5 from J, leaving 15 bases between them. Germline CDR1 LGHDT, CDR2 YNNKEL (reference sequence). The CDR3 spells CASSQEVALWGDTQYF. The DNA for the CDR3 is TGTGCCAGCAGCCAAGAGGTAGCCCTTTGGGGAGATACGCAGTATTTT.

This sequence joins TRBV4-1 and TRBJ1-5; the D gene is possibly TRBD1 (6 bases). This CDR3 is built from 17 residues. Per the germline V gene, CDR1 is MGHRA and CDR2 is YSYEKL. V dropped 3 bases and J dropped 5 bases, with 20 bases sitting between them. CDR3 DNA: TGCGCCAGCAGCCAGCATGCAAACAGGGTGAAGGATCAGCCCCAGCATTTT. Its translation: CASSQHANRVKDQPQHF.

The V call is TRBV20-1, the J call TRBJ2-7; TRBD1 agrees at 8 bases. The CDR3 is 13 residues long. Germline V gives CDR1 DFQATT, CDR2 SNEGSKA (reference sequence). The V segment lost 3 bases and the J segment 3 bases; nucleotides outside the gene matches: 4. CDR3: CSASRTGFYEQYF. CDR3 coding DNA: TGCAGTGCTAGTAGGACAGGGTTCTACGAGCAGTACTTC.

CDR3 bases: TGCGCCAGCAGCCAAGGGGGAGGCATATCGAACACTGAAGCTTTCTTT. Protein sequence: CASSQGGGISNTEAFF. V is TRBV4-1 and J is TRBJ1-1; D not resolved. This CDR3 comprises 16 residues. The V gene's germline CDR1 is MGHRA and CDR2 YSYEKL. V was pared by 1 base and J by 1 base, with 13 bases between.

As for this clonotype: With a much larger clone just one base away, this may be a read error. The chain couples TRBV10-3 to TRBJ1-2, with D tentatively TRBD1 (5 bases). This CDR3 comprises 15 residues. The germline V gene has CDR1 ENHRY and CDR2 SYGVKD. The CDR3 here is CVISESRESAYGYTF. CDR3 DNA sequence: TGTGTCATCAGTGAGTCCAGGGAATCGGCCTATGGCTACACCTTC.

Here the CDR3 DNA reads TGCAGTGCTAGTCCCGGGCTGGATAATTCACCCCTCCACTTT. It specifies CSASPGLDNSPLHF. The chain carries TRBV20-1 and TRBJ1-6; D gene uncertain. Trimming shortened V by 3 bases and J by 5 bases, and 11 bases separated the two germline ends. Germline CDR1 DFQATT, CDR2 SNEGSKA (reference sequence). CDR3 length: 14 residues.

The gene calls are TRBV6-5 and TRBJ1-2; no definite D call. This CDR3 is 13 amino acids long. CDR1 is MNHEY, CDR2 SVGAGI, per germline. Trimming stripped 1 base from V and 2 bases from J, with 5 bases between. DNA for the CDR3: TGTGCCAGCAGTTACTTAGGGAACTATGGCTACACCTTC. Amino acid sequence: CASSYLGNYGYTF.

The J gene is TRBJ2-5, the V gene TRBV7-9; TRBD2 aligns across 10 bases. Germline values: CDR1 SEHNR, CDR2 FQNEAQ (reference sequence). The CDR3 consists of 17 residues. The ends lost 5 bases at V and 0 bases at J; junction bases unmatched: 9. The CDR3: CASSLIGSGGDQETQYF. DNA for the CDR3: TGTGCCAGCAGCCTAATTGGAAGCGGGGGGGACCAAGAGACCCAGTACTTC.

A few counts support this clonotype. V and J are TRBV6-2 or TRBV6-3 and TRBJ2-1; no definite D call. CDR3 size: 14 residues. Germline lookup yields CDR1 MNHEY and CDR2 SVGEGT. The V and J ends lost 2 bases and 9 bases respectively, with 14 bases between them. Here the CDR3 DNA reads TGTGCCAGCAGTTACCTACCCGTGGGTCTTGAGCAGTTCTTC. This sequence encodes CASSYLPVGLEQFF.

This CDR3 reads CASSPPGQKATDTQYF. The CDR3 bases are TGCGCCAGCAGCCCCCCGGGACAGAAGGCCACAGATACGCAGTATTTT. The chain employs TRBV5-1 and TRBJ2-3; 7 bases are a match to TRBD1. There are 16 residues in the CDR3. Unmatched junction bases numbered 10, after V lost 4 bases and J lost 2 bases. Germline lookup yields CDR1 SGHRS and CDR2 YFSETQ.

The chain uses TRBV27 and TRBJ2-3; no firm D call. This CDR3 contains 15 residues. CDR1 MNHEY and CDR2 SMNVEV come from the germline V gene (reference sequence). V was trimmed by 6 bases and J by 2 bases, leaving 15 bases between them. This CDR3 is CASSPRKSPTDTQYF. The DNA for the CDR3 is TGTGCCAGCAGCCCCCGTAAGAGCCCCACAGATACGCAGTATTTT.

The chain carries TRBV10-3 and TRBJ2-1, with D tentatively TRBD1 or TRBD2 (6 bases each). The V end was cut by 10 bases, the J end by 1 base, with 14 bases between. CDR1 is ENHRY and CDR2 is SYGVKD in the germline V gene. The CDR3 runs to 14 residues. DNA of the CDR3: TGTGCCACCAGGGAGGACAGTTCCTACAATGAGCAGTTCTTC. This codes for CATREDSSYNEQFF.

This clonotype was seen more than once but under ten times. CDR3 amino acids: CASSLKQGHSDTQYF. Here the CDR3 DNA reads TGTGCCAGCAGCTTAAAACAGGGCCACTCAGATACGCAGTATTTT. The chain links TRBV7-2 to TRBJ2-3, with D possibly TRBD1 on 6 matching bases. From germline, CDR1 is SGHTA and CDR2 FQGNSA. The ends were cut back, 2 bases at V and 4 bases at J, with 13 bases in the middle. The CDR3 covers 15 residues.